Listed below are T cell receptor beta chains from one sample, sequenced in a study of blood T cell repertoires in COVID-19. The data were produced by immunoSEQ multiplex PCR, yet TCRdb's version contains in-frame clones alone and is incomplete. The sample lists approximately 250,000 clones; around four fifths were seen once. Sequenced input: peripheral blood. The source of these receptors is a man in his sixties who had recovered from COVID-19. The CDR3 runs from the conserved cysteine through the conserved F or W. The order of the fields is D gene, J gene, V gene, clone size, CDR3 DNA, CDR3 protein. The D gene is left open where the match is weak. The listing skips clone size in some rows; elsewhere it reads once, few, many or a size class.

>NA|TRBJ2-2|TRBV7-7|once
TGTGCCAGCAGCTCTCGTCAGGGGACCGGGGAGCTGTTTTTT
CASSSRQGTGELFF
>TRBD1|TRBJ1-2|TRBV4-2|NA
TGTGCCAGCAGCCACCCCTTTACAGGGGGCGCAAGCTATGGCTACACCTTC
CASSHPFTGGASYGYTF
>TRBD1|TRBJ2-5|TRBV2|NA
TGTGCCAGCAGCCCCGGGACAGGGGAGGTGACCCAGTACTTC
CASSPGTGEVTQYF
>TRBD1|TRBJ2-7|TRBV5-1|NA
TGCGCCAGCAACACCGGAACAGGGGACGAGCAGTACTTC
CASNTGTGDEQYF
>NA|TRBJ2-1|TRBV10-2|NA
TGCGCCAGCGGACCTTTGACTAGGGGAGCCCCCTACAATGAGCAGTTCTTC
CASGPLTRGAPYNEQFF
>TRBD1|TRBJ2-3|TRBV3-1/TRBV3-2|NA
TGTGCCAGCAGCCAAGGACGGGCGAGGGGGCCAGATACGCAGTATTTT
CASSQGRARGPDTQYF
>TRBD1|TRBJ1-2|TRBV24-1|NA
TGTGCCGCAAGGGACAGGGGGCGCAGGGGCTACACCTTC
CAARDRGRRGYTF
>TRBD1|TRBJ1-5|TRBV28|few
TGTGCCAGCAGCCGAACTCGACAGGGGGCGGCCCAGGCCTTCAATCAGCCCCAGCATTTT
CASSRTRQGAAQAFNQPQHF
>TRBD1|TRBJ2-7|TRBV12-5|NA
TGTGCTAGTGGTTTCGACAGGGTTGAAGACGAGCAGTACTTC
CASGFDRVEDEQYF
>NA|TRBJ1-2|TRBV5-4|NA
TGTGCCAGCAGCCTGACAGAGAACTATGGCTACACCTTC
CASSLTENYGYTF
>NA|TRBJ1-5|TRBV7-3|NA
TGTGCCAGCAGCTTAAGGCGGGATCAGCCCCAGCATTTT
CASSLRRDQPQHF
>TRBD2|TRBJ2-3|TRBV4-2|NA
TGTGCCAGCAGCCAAGATAAGGACGGGAGGACGCAGTATTTT
CASSQDKDGRTQYF
>NA|TRBJ2-1|TRBV7-9|NA
TGTGCCAGCAGCGGCTCCGGGAGCTTGGGGTCCTACAATGAGCAGTTCTTC
CASSGSGSLGSYNEQFF
>TRBD2|TRBJ2-7|TRBV7-8|NA
TGTGCCAGCAGCTTAGGGGGGGGTGTGGGACTAGCCCACGAGCAGTACTTC
CASSLGGGVGLAHEQYF
>TRBD1|TRBJ2-5|TRBV4-1|NA
TGCGCCAGCAGCCAAGCCGGGACAGGGAAAGAGACCCAGTACTTC
CASSQAGTGKETQYF
>TRBD2|TRBJ2-1|TRBV7-8|few
TGTGCCAGCAGTAAGACCGGGACTAGCGGAGGGGGCAATGAGCAGTTCTTC
CASSKTGTSGGGNEQFF
>NA|TRBJ1-5|TRBV6-1|NA
TGTGCCAGCAGTGATTGGGGAGGGGAAGTCGGTCAGCCCCAGCATTTT
CASSDWGGEVGQPQHF
>TRBD1|TRBJ2-2|TRBV24-1|NA
TGTGCCACCAGTGATGGGGGACAGGGGAACACCGGGGAGCTGTTTTTT
CATSDGGQGNTGELFF
>NA|TRBJ1-2|TRBV19|NA
TGTGCCAGTACCCCCGGGGTCGGCGGCTACACCTTC
CASTPGVGGYTF
>NA|TRBJ1-2|TRBV4-1|NA
TGCGCCAGCAGCCCGTCTGAGACGGGGGTTGGCGGCTACACCTTC
CASSPSETGVGGYTF
>NA|TRBJ1-4|TRBV7-9|few
TGTGCCAGCAGCTTAGCCCCATGGGGGCAGGGAGCTAATGAAAAACTGTTTTTT
CASSLAPWGQGANEKLFF
>TRBD2|TRBJ2-5|TRBV6-2/TRBV6-3|once
TGTGCCAGCAGCAGCGGGAGCGGGAGGACCCAAGAGACCCAGTACTTC
CASSSGSGRTQETQYF
>TRBD1|TRBJ2-1|TRBV12-3/TRBV12-4|NA
TGTGCCAGCCGGACAGGGAACAATGAGCAGTTCTTC
CASRTGNNEQFF
>NA|TRBJ2-3|TRBV24-1|NA
TGTGCCACCAGTGATTTGGGAGGGGGGGAGCCAGATACGCAGTATTTT
CATSDLGGGEPDTQYF
>NA|TRBJ2-7|TRBV7-6|NA
TGTGCCAGCAGCCCAAATAGGGGCAGGGAGCAGTACTTC
CASSPNRGREQYF
>TRBD2|TRBJ2-2|TRBV7-3|NA
TGTGCCAGCAGCTTTAGAAGCGGGGGGGCCCCCGGGGAGCTGTTTTTT
CASSFRSGGAPGELFF
>NA|TRBJ1-4|TRBV4-1|once
TGCGCCAGCAGCCGGGGGCGCCTTGATGAAAAACTGTTTTTT
CASSRGRLDEKLFF
>NA|TRBJ2-1|TRBV24-1|NA
TGTGCCACCAGTGATCCCTGGGGGGTGAGGAGAAATGAGCAGTTCTTC
CATSDPWGVRRNEQFF
>NA|TRBJ2-7|TRBV6-4|few
TGTGCCAGCAGACGACGGGTCGAGCAGTACTTC
CASRRRVEQYF
>TRBD1|TRBJ2-1|TRBV24-1|NA
TGTGCCACCAGTGGGGGACAGGGACCAGGCGGGTCCTACAATGAGCAGTTCTTC
CATSGGQGPGGSYNEQFF
>TRBD2|TRBJ2-5|TRBV10-3|NA
TGTGCCATCAGAACTAGCGGGGGGGACCAAGAGACCCAGTACTTC
CAIRTSGGDQETQYF
>NA|TRBJ2-7|TRBV18|NA
TGTGCCAGCTCACCTCTGAGGGCTGACTACGAGCAGTACTTC
CASSPLRADYEQYF
>NA|TRBJ1-2|TRBV20-1|NA
TGCAGTGCTAGAGTAGACAGCGGCTACACCTTC
CSARVDSGYTF
>NA|TRBJ1-2|TRBV11-3|NA
TGTGCCAGCCCTTGGCGGGTGGAGGGCTACACCTTC
CASPWRVEGYTF
>TRBD1|TRBJ1-1|TRBV5-4|NA
TGTGCCAGCAGCGCGGGACAGAGGAACACTGAAGCTTTCTTT
CASSAGQRNTEAFF
>NA|TRBJ2-5|TRBV4-1|NA
TGCGCCAGCAGCCAAGTTAACCCGCCGAGGGAGACCCAGTACTTC
CASSQVNPPRETQYF
>NA|TRBJ1-3|TRBV7-2|NA
TGTGCCAGCAACCTCCTCCCGGGGGTCTCCGGAAACACCATATATTTT
CASNLLPGVSGNTIYF
>TRBD1|TRBJ2-1|TRBV19|NA
TGTGCCAGTAGTTCATCGGGACAGGGGTCCTACAATGAGCAGTTCTTC
CASSSSGQGSYNEQFF
>NA|TRBJ1-2|TRBV5-4|NA
TGTGCCAGCAGCTCTAGACGGAACTATGGCTACACCTTC
CASSSRRNYGYTF
>TRBD1|TRBJ1-5|TRBV5-8|NA
TGTGCCAGCAGCTTCGGACAGGGAAATCAGCCCCAGCATTTT
CASSFGQGNQPQHF